These 9 T cell receptor beta chains were sequenced from one sample in a study of T cell responses to AZD1222 COVID-19 vaccine. Some clones are missing from TCRdb's copy, which holds only in-frame ones; the method was immunoSEQ multiplex PCR. This table has 120,000 or so clones, around 80% appearing once. The sample here was peripheral blood, taken 28 days after the second AZD1222 dose. The receptors come from an adult who received the AZD1222 COVID-19 vaccine.

A note on this clone: This CDR3 is also generated by other DNA sequences in the sample. V usage is TRBV6-5 and J usage is TRBJ1-4; D is unresolved. The V and J ends lost 6 bases and 5 bases respectively, with 10 bases between them. This CDR3 has 13 amino acids. CDR1 is MNHEY and CDR2 is SVGAGI in the germline V gene. The CDR3 protein is CASSLRRNEKLFF. The DNA of the CDR3 is TGTGCCAGCAGCCTCCGGCGAAATGAAAAACTGTTTTTT.

This clone was detected ten times or more. This rearrangement joins TRBV30 to TRBJ1-1, with D possibly TRBD1 on 5 matching bases. The CDR3 consists of 12 residues. Germline CDR1 and CDR2: GTSNPN and SVGIG (reference sequence). Trimming cost V 3 bases and J 9 bases, with 14 bases left between them. In DNA, the CDR3 is TGTGCCTGGAGCCCCGACAGAAGAAAAGCTTTCTTT. Its translation: CAWSPDRRKAFF.

This sequence joins TRBV5-6 and TRBJ1-5; no firm D call. With 2 bases removed from V and 2 bases from J, the gap between germline ends came to 5 bases. Looked up from germline, CDR1 is SGHDT and CDR2 is YYEEEE. The CDR3 has 13 residues. This chain's CDR3 is CASSFGGNQPQHF. In nucleotides, the CDR3 is TGTGCCAGCAGCTTTGGAGGCAATCAGCCCCAGCATTTT.

The V gene is TRBV3-1 (or the pseudogene TRBV3-2), the J gene TRBJ2-3, with 8 bases lining up with TRBD2. This CDR3 has 15 amino acids. Per the germline V gene, CDR1 is LGHDT and CDR2 is YNNKEL (reference sequence). The junction had 7 bases not matched to a gene; V was cut back by 4 bases and J by 4 bases. CDR3 DNA sequence: TGTGCCAGCAGCCCCGGACTAGCTGGCGCAGATACGCAGTATTTT. Encoded protein: CASSPGLAGADTQYF.

The table lists this clone with a count of one. The CDR3 DNA follows: TGTGCCAGCAGGCCCGGCGGCTCCTACGAGCAGTACTTC. Its protein is CASRPGGSYEQYF. The genes are TRBV6-5 and TRBJ2-7; no reliable D call. The CDR3 extends over 13 amino acids. V lost 6 bases, J lost 0 bases, and 9 bases lay in between. Germline CDR1 is MNHEY and CDR2 is SVGAGI.

The rearrangement links TRBV9 to TRBJ2-3; D not resolved. The CDR3 sequence is 16 residues long. CDR1 is SGDLS and CDR2 is YYNGEE in the germline V gene. V shed 3 bases and J shed 2 bases, with 16 bases lying between them. The CDR3 loop is CASSGRLKEPTDTQYF. The CDR3 DNA reads TGTGCCAGCAGCGGAAGACTGAAAGAACCCACAGATACGCAGTATTTT. Full variable domain (outside the CDR3, taken from reference TRBV9 and TRBJ2-3): DSGVTQTPKHLITATGQRVTLRCSPRSGDLSVYWYQQSLDQGLQFLIQYYNGEERAKGNILERFSAQQFPDLHSELNLSSLELGDSALYFCASSGRLKEPTDTQYFGPGTRLTVL.

The V and J genes are TRBV11-2 and TRBJ2-1; D gene ambiguous. CDR1 SGHAT and CDR2 FQNNGV come from the germline V gene. This CDR3 has 12 amino acids. V was trimmed by 5 bases and J by 9 bases, leaving 11 bases between them. CDR3 loop: CASSRWSSEQFF. CDR3 in DNA: TGTGCCAGCAGCCGATGGTCTAGTGAGCAGTTCTTC.

The table lists this clone with a count of one. The gene calls are TRBV2 and TRBJ2-1; possible D gene TRBD1, 5 bases. With 2 bases removed from V and 2 bases from J, the gap between germline ends came to 10 bases. CDR3 length: 15 residues. Germline loops: CDR1 SNHLY, CDR2 FYNNEI. The CDR3 nucleotides are TGTGCCAGCAGTGAACGGCAGGGTGCCTACAATGAGCAGTTCTTC. Translating gives CASSERQGAYNEQFF.

The chain carries TRBV4-3 and TRBJ2-3; 10 bases map to TRBD2. Germline trimming cut 0 bases from V and 2 bases from J; bases unmatched to any gene: 8. The CDR3 has 18 amino acids. CDR1 is LGHNA and CDR2 is YSLEER in the germline V gene. The chain's CDR3 is CASSQDIMTSGLTDTQYF. In DNA, the CDR3 is TGCGCCAGCAGCCAAGACATAATGACTAGCGGGCTCACAGATACGCAGTATTTT.